The present T cell receptor (beta chain) was sequenced within a study of T cell repertoires in cytomegalovirus infection. MiXCR, run by TCRdb on the reads, gives a single entry per CDR3 protein. The profile shows approximately 170,000 distinct CDR3 sequences, roughly 18% of them singletons. This CDR3 comprises 15 residues. V shed 5 bases, J shed 3 bases, and the junction held 9 bases outside the gene matches. Germline CDR1 and CDR2: SGHTA and FQGNSA. The sequencing sample was made of CD8+ T cells from PBMCs. This TCR was recovered from a human donor in good health (CMV status not recorded). Some clones in this sample may be carry-over from other donors' samples. The genes are TRBV7-2 and TRBJ2-7; 8 bases align to TRBD2. The CDR3 region has the DNA TGTGCCAGCAGCCATACCGGGACTAGTGTCTACGAGCAGTACTTC. Protein: CASSHTGTSVYEQYF. Full variable domain (outside the CDR3, taken from reference TRBV7-2 and TRBJ2-7): GAGVSQSPSNKVTEKGKDVELRCDPISGHTALYWYRQSLGQGLEFLIYFQGNSAPDKSGLPSDRFSAERTGGSVSTLTIQRTQQEDSAVYLCASSHTGTSVYEQYFGPGTRLTVT.